This note documents a single T cell receptor beta chain sequence. Antigen: not known. TCRdb analysed the reads with MiXCR anew, one entry per CDR3 protein. The table has a few hundred thousand distinct CDR3 sequences, roughly 42% seen once. This record comes from a study of T cell repertoires in cytomegalovirus infection. The source is a human donor in good health (CMV status not recorded). Some clones in this sample may be carry-over from other donors' samples. The specimen was cultured PBMCs, collected from culture after CMV antigen stimulation.

CDR3 loop: CASSIDSGTPHYGYTF. The DNA for the CDR3 is TGTGCCAGTAGTATAGATTCGGGAACACCGCACTATGGCTACACCTTC. This chain connects TRBV19 to TRBJ1-2, with D hard to call. V lost 0 bases and J 3 bases, leaving 14 bases between the germline ends. This CDR3 spans 16 amino acids. Germline V lookup: CDR1 LNHDA, CDR2 SQIVND (reference sequence).